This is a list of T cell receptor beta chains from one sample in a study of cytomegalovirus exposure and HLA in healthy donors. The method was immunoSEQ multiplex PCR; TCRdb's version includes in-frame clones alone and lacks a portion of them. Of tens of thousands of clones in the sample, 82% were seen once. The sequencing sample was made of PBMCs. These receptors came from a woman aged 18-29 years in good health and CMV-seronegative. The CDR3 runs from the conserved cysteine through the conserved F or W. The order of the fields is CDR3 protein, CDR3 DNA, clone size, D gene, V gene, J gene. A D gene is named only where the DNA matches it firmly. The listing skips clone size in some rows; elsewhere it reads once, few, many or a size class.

CDR3 protein: CASSLLGEKPNTIYF
CDR3 DNA: TGTGCCAGCAGTTTATTAGGGGAAAAGCCTAACACCATATATTTT
clone size: .
D gene: .
V gene: TRBV28
J gene: TRBJ1-3

CDR3 protein: CASSLAGSASSGNTIYF
CDR3 DNA: TGTGCCAGCAGCTTAGCGGGGTCAGCCAGCTCTGGAAACACCATATATTTT
clone size: .
D gene: .
V gene: TRBV11-3
J gene: TRBJ1-3

CDR3 protein: CASSLATAGDTQYF
CDR3 DNA: TGTGCCAGCAGCTTGGCGACGGCGGGAGATACGCAGTATTTT
clone size: .
D gene: .
V gene: TRBV7-6
J gene: TRBJ2-3

CDR3 protein: CASSLAWADTEAFF
CDR3 DNA: TGTGCCAGCAGCTTAGCGTGGGCTGACACTGAAGCTTTCTTT
clone size: .
D gene: .
V gene: TRBV11-2
J gene: TRBJ1-1

CDR3 protein: CASLKNVGAPGSPLHF
CDR3 DNA: TGTGCCAGTCTAAAAAACGTGGGGGCGCCGGGATCACCCCTCCACTTT
clone size: .
D gene: .
V gene: TRBV19
J gene: TRBJ1-6

CDR3 protein: CASSPSSGAGNTIYF
CDR3 DNA: TGCGCCAGCAGCCCCTCCTCAGGGGCTGGAAACACCATATATTTT
clone size: .
D gene: .
V gene: TRBV4-1
J gene: TRBJ1-3

CDR3 protein: CASSRRQDNSPLHF
CDR3 DNA: TGTGCCAGCAGCCGAAGACAGGATAATTCACCCCTCCACTTT
clone size: .
D gene: .
V gene: TRBV7-6
J gene: TRBJ1-6

CDR3 protein: CASSPPGVAYEQYF
CDR3 DNA: TGCGCCAGCAGCCCCCCAGGGGTCGCCTACGAGCAGTACTTC
clone size: .
D gene: .
V gene: TRBV5-1
J gene: TRBJ2-7

CDR3 protein: CSVSYSSGRSDTQYF
CDR3 DNA: TGCAGCGTTTCCTATTCTAGCGGGAGGTCAGATACGCAGTATTTT
clone size: .
D gene: TRBD2
V gene: TRBV29-1
J gene: TRBJ2-3

CDR3 protein: CASSYSSSYEQYF
CDR3 DNA: TGTGCCAGCAGTTACTCTTCTAGCTACGAGCAGTACTTC
clone size: .
D gene: .
V gene: TRBV6-5
J gene: TRBJ2-7

CDR3 protein: CASSSHPDTQYF
CDR3 DNA: TGTGCCAGCAGCTCCCATCCAGATACGCAGTATTTT
clone size: .
D gene: .
V gene: TRBV7-3
J gene: TRBJ2-3

CDR3 protein: CASSQTQGAGEKLFF
CDR3 DNA: TGCGCCAGCAGCCAAACACAGGGGGCGGGCGAAAAACTGTTTTTT
clone size: .
D gene: TRBD1
V gene: TRBV5-1
J gene: TRBJ1-4

CDR3 protein: CASSSSGANNEQFF
CDR3 DNA: TGTGCCAGCAGCTCTAGCGGGGCAAACAATGAGCAGTTCTTC
clone size: .
D gene: TRBD2
V gene: TRBV7-3
J gene: TRBJ2-1

CDR3 protein: CASSLWGQGSGANGLTF
CDR3 DNA: TGTGCCAGCAGTTTATGGGGACAGGGGTCTGGGGCCAACGGCCTGACTTTC
clone size: .
D gene: TRBD1
V gene: TRBV28
J gene: TRBJ2-6

CDR3 protein: CASTPWDLAGGWETQYF
CDR3 DNA: TGTGCCAGCACTCCCTGGGATTTAGCGGGAGGCTGGGAGACCCAGTACTTC
clone size: .
D gene: TRBD2
V gene: TRBV28
J gene: TRBJ2-5

CDR3 protein: CASSHGQTYEQYF
CDR3 DNA: TGCGCCAGCAGCCATGGACAGACCTACGAGCAGTACTTC
clone size: .
D gene: .
V gene: TRBV5-1
J gene: TRBJ2-7

CDR3 protein: CASSSSTGSRVTQYF
CDR3 DNA: TGTGCCAGCAGCTCGTCGACAGGGTCACGAGTTACGCAGTATTTT
clone size: .
D gene: TRBD1
V gene: TRBV5-4
J gene: TRBJ2-3

CDR3 protein: CASGPPRDTGELFF
CDR3 DNA: TGTGCCAGCGGCCCCCCTAGAGACACCGGGGAGCTGTTTTTT
clone size: few
D gene: .
V gene: TRBV27
J gene: TRBJ2-2

CDR3 protein: CASIPSGRATYEQYF
CDR3 DNA: TGTGCCAGCATCCCTAGCGGGAGGGCCACCTACGAGCAGTACTTC
clone size: once
D gene: TRBD2
V gene: TRBV6-1
J gene: TRBJ2-7

CDR3 protein: CAWSVLRANTGELFF
CDR3 DNA: TGTGCCTGGAGTGTTTTAAGAGCGAACACCGGGGAGCTGTTTTTT
clone size: .
D gene: .
V gene: TRBV30
J gene: TRBJ2-2

CDR3 protein: CASSLEFRGYTF
CDR3 DNA: TGTGCCAGCAGTTTAGAGTTCAGGGGCTACACCTTC
clone size: .
D gene: .
V gene: TRBV27
J gene: TRBJ1-2

CDR3 protein: CASSPNLFRGNTEAFF
CDR3 DNA: TGCGCCAGCAGCCCCAACCTATTTAGGGGGAACACTGAAGCTTTCTTT
clone size: .
D gene: .
V gene: TRBV5-1
J gene: TRBJ1-1

CDR3 protein: CASSEVQSGQPQHF
CDR3 DNA: TGTGCCAGCAGTGAAGTACAGAGCGGTCAGCCCCAGCATTTT
clone size: .
D gene: .
V gene: TRBV6-1
J gene: TRBJ1-5

CDR3 protein: CASSYSTGGNEQFF
CDR3 DNA: TGTGCCAGCAGTTACTCGACGGGGGGGAATGAGCAGTTCTTC
clone size: .
D gene: TRBD2
V gene: TRBV6-6
J gene: TRBJ2-1

CDR3 protein: CASSYSRTRIGELFF
CDR3 DNA: TGTGCCAGCAGTTACTCTCGGACTCGTATTGGGGAGCTGTTTTTT
clone size: .
D gene: .
V gene: TRBV6-5
J gene: TRBJ2-2

CDR3 protein: CASSWGLGQGKETQYF
CDR3 DNA: TGCGCCAGCAGCTGGGGGTTGGGACAGGGGAAGGAGACCCAGTACTTC
clone size: .
D gene: TRBD1
V gene: TRBV5-1
J gene: TRBJ2-5

CDR3 protein: CASTSQVFYEQYF
CDR3 DNA: TGTGCCAGCACCTCACAGGTTTTCTACGAGCAGTACTTC
clone size: .
D gene: .
V gene: TRBV5-8
J gene: TRBJ2-7

CDR3 protein: CASSFDMAPSYEQYF
CDR3 DNA: TGTGCCAGTAGTTTTGACATGGCACCATCCTACGAGCAGTACTTC
clone size: .
D gene: .
V gene: TRBV19
J gene: TRBJ2-7

CDR3 protein: CAAGRVGGTEAFF
CDR3 DNA: TGTGCCGCGGGCAGGGTGGGAGGGACTGAAGCTTTCTTT
clone size: .
D gene: .
V gene: TRBV6-1
J gene: TRBJ1-1

CDR3 protein: CSVDPGRDYGYTF
CDR3 DNA: TGCAGCGTTGACCCGGGCAGGGACTATGGCTACACCTTC
clone size: .
D gene: .
V gene: TRBV29-1
J gene: TRBJ1-2

CDR3 protein: CASSVTGARETQYF
CDR3 DNA: TGTGCCAGCTCGGTCACAGGGGCCCGGGAGACCCAGTACTTC
clone size: .
D gene: TRBD1
V gene: TRBV28
J gene: TRBJ2-5

CDR3 protein: CASSWASGSMPDTQYF
CDR3 DNA: TGTGCCAGCAGCTGGGCTAGCGGGAGTATGCCAGATACGCAGTATTTT
clone size: few
D gene: TRBD2
V gene: TRBV7-2
J gene: TRBJ2-3

CDR3 protein: CASSLSQGYEQYF
CDR3 DNA: TGTGCCAGCAGTTTATCACAGGGGTACGAGCAGTACTTC
clone size: .
D gene: TRBD1
V gene: TRBV27
J gene: TRBJ2-7

CDR3 protein: CAISVAGSNQPQHF
CDR3 DNA: TGTGCCATCAGTGTTGCAGGTAGCAATCAGCCCCAGCATTTT
clone size: .
D gene: .
V gene: TRBV10-3
J gene: TRBJ1-5

CDR3 protein: CASSLQGSSNQPQHF
CDR3 DNA: TGTGCCAGCAGCTTGCAGGGTAGTAGCAATCAGCCCCAGCATTTT
clone size: .
D gene: .
V gene: TRBV5-6
J gene: TRBJ1-5

CDR3 protein: CASSGGGGQETQYF
CDR3 DNA: TGTGCCAGCAGCGGAGGGGGGGGCCAAGAGACCCAGTACTTC
clone size: few
D gene: .
V gene: TRBV5-6
J gene: TRBJ2-5

CDR3 protein: CASSPPTGANSPLHF
CDR3 DNA: TGTGCCAGCAGCCCCCCGACAGGGGCTAATTCACCCCTCCACTTT
clone size: .
D gene: TRBD1
V gene: TRBV7-9
J gene: TRBJ1-6